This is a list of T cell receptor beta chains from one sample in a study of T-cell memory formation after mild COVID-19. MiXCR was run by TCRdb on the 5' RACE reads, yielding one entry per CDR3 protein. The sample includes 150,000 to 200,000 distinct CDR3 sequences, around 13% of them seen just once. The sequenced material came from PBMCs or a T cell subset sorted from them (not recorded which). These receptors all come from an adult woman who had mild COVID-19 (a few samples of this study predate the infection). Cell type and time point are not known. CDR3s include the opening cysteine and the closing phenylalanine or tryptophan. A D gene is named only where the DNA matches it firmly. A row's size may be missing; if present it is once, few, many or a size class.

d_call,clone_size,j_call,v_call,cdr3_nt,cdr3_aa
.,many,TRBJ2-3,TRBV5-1,TGCGCCAGCAGGTCGCAGGGGAGGGCAGATACGCAGTATTTT,CASRSQGRADTQYF
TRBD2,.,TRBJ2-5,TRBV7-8,TGTGCCAGCAGCTTTTCGACTAGCGAAGAGACCCAGTACTTC,CASSFSTSEETQYF
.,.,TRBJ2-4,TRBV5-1,TGCGCCAGCAGGCCCCTGGGAGCAGCCAAAAACATTCAGTACTTC,CASRPLGAAKNIQYF
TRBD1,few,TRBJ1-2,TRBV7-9,TGTGCCAGCAGCTCGACAGGGTTGAGTAACTATGGCTACACCTTC,CASSSTGLSNYGYTF
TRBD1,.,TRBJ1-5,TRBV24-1,TGTGCCACCAGTGAACGAGGACAGGGAGGCCAGCCCCAGCATTTT,CATSERGQGGQPQHF
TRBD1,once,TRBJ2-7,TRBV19,TGTGCCAGTAGTGGGGACAGGCTGTCGGAGCAGTACTTC,CASSGDRLSEQYF
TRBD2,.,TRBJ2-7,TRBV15,TGTGCCACCAGCACAAGAACCGGGACTAGCGGGTTATACGAGCAGTACTTC,CATSTRTGTSGLYEQYF
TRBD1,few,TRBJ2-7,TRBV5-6,TGTGCCAGCAGTTTTACAGGGGCCTCCCCCTACGAGCAGTACTTC,CASSFTGASPYEQYF
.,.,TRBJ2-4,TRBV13,TGTGCCAGCAGCTTCTCCGAGCTAGCCAAAAACATTCAGTACTTC,CASSFSELAKNIQYF
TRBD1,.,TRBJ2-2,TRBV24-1,TGTGCCACCAGTGATCCGCTAAGGTCAGGGGGCCAGGGGGAGCTGTTTTTT,CATSDPLRSGGQGELFF
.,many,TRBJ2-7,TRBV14,TGTGCCAGCAGCCAAGATCCCAGCCGGAGTTTTGCCTACGAGCAGTACTTC,CASSQDPSRSFAYEQYF
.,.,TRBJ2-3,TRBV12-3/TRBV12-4,TGTGCCAGCAGTTTTAGCGGAGAAACTTCTAGCACAGATACGCAGTATTTT,CASSFSGETSSTDTQYF
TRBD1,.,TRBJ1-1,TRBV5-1,TGCGCCAGCCGCTCTTGGACAGGGGACACTGAAGCTTTCTTT,CASRSWTGDTEAFF
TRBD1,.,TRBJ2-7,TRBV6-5,TGTGCCAGCAGTTACTCGTTATTCGGACAGGCCTACGAGCAGTACTTC,CASSYSLFGQAYEQYF
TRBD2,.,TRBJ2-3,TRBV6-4,TGTGCCAGCAGTGAGCGGGGGGCCACAGATACGCAGTATTTT,CASSERGATDTQYF
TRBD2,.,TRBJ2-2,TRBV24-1,TGTGCCACCAGTGATACCCCGGGACTAGCGGCGACCGGGGAGCTGTTTTTT,CATSDTPGLAATGELFF
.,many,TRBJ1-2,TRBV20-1,TGCAGTGCTCACCCAGGGGACTATGGCTACACCTTC,CSAHPGDYGYTF
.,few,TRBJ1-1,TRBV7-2,TGTGCCAGCAGCCCATTCGTCCAGTCGTCTGAAGCTTTCTTT,CASSPFVQSSEAFF
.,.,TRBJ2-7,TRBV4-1,TGCGCCAGCAGCACGCGGGTTGAGAGCTCCTACGAGCAGTACTTC,CASSTRVESSYEQYF
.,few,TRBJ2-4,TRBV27,TGTGCCAGCAGTTTCGGGCAGGAGCTAGCCAAAAACATTCAGTACTTC,CASSFGQELAKNIQYF
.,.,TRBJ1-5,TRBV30,TGTGCCTGGAGTTTTGGAGGGAGGTCGGATCAGCCCCAGCATTTT,CAWSFGGRSDQPQHF
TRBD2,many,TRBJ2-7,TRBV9,TGTGCCAGCAGCGTAGACCTAGGGACTAGCTTTTACGAGCAGTACTTC,CASSVDLGTSFYEQYF